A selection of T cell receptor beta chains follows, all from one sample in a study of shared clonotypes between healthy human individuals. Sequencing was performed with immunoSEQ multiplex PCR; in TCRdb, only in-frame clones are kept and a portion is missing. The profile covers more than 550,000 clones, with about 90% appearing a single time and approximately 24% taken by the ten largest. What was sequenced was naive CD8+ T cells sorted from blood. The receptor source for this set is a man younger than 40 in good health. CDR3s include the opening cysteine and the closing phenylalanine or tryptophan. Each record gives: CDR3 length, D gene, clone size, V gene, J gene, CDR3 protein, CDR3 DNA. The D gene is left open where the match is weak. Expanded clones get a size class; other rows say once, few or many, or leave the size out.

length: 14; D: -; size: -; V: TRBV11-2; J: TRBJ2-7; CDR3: CASSLGGFSYEQYF; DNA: TGTGCCAGCAGCTTAGGGGGATTCTCCTACGAGCAGTACTTC
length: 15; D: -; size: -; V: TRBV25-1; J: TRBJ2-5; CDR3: CASTWAGKEPETQYF; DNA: TGTGCCAGCACCTGGGCAGGGAAGGAGCCAGAGACCCAGTACTTC
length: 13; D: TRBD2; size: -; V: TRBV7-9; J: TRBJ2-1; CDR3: CASSSPLAGEQFF; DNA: TGTGCCAGCAGCTCCCCACTAGCGGGGGAGCAGTTCTTC
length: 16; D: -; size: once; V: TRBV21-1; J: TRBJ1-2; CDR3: CASSIGLDRKTYGYTF; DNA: TGTGCCAGCAGCATCGGCTTAGACAGAAAGACCTATGGCTACACCTTC
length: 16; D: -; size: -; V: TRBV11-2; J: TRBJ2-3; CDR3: CASSLYLKTSTDTQYF; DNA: TGTGCCAGCAGCCTCTATTTGAAAACTAGCACAGATACGCAGTATTTT
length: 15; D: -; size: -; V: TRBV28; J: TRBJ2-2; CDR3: CASSSPGRGAGELFF; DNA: TGTGCCAGCAGTTCCCCGGGACGGGGAGCCGGGGAGCTGTTTTTT
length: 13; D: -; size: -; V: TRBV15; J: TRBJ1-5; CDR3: CATKGTGNQPQHF; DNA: TGTGCCACCAAGGGGACGGGGAATCAGCCCCAGCATTTT
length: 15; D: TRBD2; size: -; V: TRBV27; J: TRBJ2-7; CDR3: CASSSGSGGTYEQYF; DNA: TGTGCCAGCAGTTCAGGTAGCGGGGGAACTTACGAGCAGTACTTC
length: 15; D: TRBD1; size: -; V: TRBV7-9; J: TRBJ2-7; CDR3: CASSYHRTGAYEQYF; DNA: TGTGCCAGCAGCTATCATAGGACAGGAGCCTACGAGCAGTACTTC
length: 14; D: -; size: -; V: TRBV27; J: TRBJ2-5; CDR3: CASSLLGNQETQYF; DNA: TGTGCCAGCAGTTTATTAGGCAACCAAGAGACCCAGTACTTC
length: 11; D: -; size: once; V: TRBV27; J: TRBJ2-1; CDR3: CASSSPNEQFF; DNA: TGTGCCAGCAGTTCCCCGAATGAGCAGTTCTTC
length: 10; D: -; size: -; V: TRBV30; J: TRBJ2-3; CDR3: CAWGVDTQYF; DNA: TGTGCCTGGGGGGTAGATACGCAGTATTTT
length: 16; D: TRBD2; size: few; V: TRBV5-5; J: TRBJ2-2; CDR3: CASSLDRLAPAGELFF; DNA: TGTGCCAGCAGCTTGGACCGACTAGCGCCCGCCGGGGAGCTGTTTTTT
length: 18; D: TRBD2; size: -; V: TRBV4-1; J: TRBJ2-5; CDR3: CASSQDAGLAGGPETQYF; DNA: TGCGCCAGCAGCCAAGATGCCGGACTAGCGGGAGGGCCCGAGACCCAGTACTTC
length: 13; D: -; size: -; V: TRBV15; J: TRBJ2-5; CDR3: CATSERLGSAQYF; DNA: TGTGCCACCAGCGAAAGACTGGGTTCGGCCCAGTACTTC
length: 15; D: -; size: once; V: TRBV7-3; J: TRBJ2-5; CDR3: CASSFEEAEKETQYF; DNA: TGTGCCAGCAGCTTCGAGGAGGCCGAAAAAGAGACCCAGTACTTC
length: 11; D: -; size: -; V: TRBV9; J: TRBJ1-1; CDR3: CASGPTTEAFF; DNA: TGTGCCAGCGGTCCGACCACTGAAGCTTTCTTT
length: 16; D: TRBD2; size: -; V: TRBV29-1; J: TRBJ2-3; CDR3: CSVEGAGSGSADTQYF; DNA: TGCAGCGTTGAAGGCGCGGGTAGCGGGAGTGCAGATACGCAGTATTTT
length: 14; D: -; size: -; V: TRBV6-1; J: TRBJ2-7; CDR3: CASSDSRGFYEQYF; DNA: TGTGCCAGCAGTGACAGCCGGGGGTTCTACGAGCAGTACTTC
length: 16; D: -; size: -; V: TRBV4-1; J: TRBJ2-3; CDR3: CASSQEPGLRADTQYF; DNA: TGCGCCAGCAGCCAAGAGCCGGGACTCCGAGCAGATACGCAGTATTTT
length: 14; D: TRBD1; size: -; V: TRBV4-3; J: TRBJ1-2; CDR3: CASSQDRAGYGYTF; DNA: TGCGCCAGCAGCCAGGACAGGGCGGGCTATGGCTACACCTTC
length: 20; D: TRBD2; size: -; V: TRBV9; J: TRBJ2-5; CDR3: CASSGSATSGRRGIQETQYF; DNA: TGTGCCAGCAGCGGATCCGCGACTAGCGGGAGGAGGGGCATCCAAGAGACCCAGTACTTC
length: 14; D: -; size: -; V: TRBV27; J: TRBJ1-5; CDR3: CASQPGYGNQPQHF; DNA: TGTGCCAGCCAACCAGGGTACGGCAATCAGCCCCAGCATTTT
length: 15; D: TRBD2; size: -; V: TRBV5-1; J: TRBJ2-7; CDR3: CASSSATGTSQQQYF; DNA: TGCGCCAGCAGCTCCGCTACCGGGACTAGTCAACAGCAGTACTTC
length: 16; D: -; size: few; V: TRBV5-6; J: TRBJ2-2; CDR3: CASSLAARISTGELFF; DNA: TGTGCCAGCAGCTTGGCCGCTCGGATTTCGACCGGGGAGCTGTTTTTT
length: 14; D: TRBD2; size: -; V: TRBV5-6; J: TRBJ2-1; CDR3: CASSLGGSKYEQFF; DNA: TGTGCCAGCAGCTTGGGCGGGAGTAAGTATGAGCAGTTCTTC
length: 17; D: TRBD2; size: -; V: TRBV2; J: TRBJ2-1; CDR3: CASRGKLAGHSYNEQFF; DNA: TGTGCCAGCAGGGGGAAACTAGCGGGACACTCCTACAATGAGCAGTTCTTC
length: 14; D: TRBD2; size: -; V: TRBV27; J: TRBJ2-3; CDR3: CASKSGASTDTQYF; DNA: TGTGCCAGCAAAAGCGGGGCTAGCACAGATACGCAGTATTTT
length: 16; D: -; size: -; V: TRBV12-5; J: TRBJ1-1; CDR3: CASGLAPGAGEGEAFF; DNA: TGTGCTAGTGGTTTGGCTCCGGGGGCGGGGGAAGGTGAAGCTTTCTTT
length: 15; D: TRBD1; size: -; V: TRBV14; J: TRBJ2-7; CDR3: CASSQIGTGNGEQYF; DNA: TGTGCCAGCAGCCAAATAGGGACAGGGAACGGCGAGCAGTACTTC
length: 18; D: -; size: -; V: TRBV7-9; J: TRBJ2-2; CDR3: CASSPARQGGTNTGELFF; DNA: TGTGCCAGCAGCCCCGCCCGACAGGGAGGCACGAACACCGGGGAGCTGTTTTTT
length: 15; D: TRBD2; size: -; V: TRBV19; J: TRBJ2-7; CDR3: CASNPEAGGPVEQYF; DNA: TGTGCCAGTAACCCAGAGGCGGGAGGGCCGGTCGAGCAGTACTTC
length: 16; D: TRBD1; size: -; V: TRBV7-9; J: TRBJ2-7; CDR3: CASSPAVGTGAYEQYF; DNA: TGTGCCAGCAGCCCCGCTGTAGGGACAGGAGCCTACGAGCAGTACTTC
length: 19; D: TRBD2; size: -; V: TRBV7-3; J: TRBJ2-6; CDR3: CASSLGREEAFSGANVLTF; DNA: TGTGCCAGCAGCCTAGGGAGGGAAGAGGCTTTCTCTGGGGCCAACGTCCTGACTTTC
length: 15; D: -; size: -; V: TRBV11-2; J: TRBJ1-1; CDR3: CASSHIQGLNTEAFF; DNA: TGTGCCAGCAGCCACATACAGGGACTGAACACTGAAGCTTTCTTT
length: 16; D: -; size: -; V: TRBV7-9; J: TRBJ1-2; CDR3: CASSLSTGARVNGYTF; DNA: TGTGCCAGCAGCTTATCTACGGGGGCGAGAGTGAATGGCTACACCTTC
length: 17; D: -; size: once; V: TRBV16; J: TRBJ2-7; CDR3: CASSHISGLPGAYEQYF; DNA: TGTGCCAGCAGCCATATAAGTGGGCTACCGGGAGCCTACGAGCAGTACTTC
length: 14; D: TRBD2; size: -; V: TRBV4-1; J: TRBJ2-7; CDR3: CASSQRLAAYEQYF; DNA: TGCGCCAGCAGCCAAAGACTAGCAGCCTACGAGCAGTACTTC
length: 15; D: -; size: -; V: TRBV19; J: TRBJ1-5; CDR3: CASSIGRVWNQPQHF; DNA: TGTGCCAGTAGTATAGGCAGGGTTTGGAATCAGCCCCAGCATTTT
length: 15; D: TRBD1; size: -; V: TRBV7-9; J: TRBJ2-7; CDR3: CASSLRGTGGYEQYF; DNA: TGTGCCAGCAGCCTCCGGGGGACAGGGGGATACGAGCAGTACTTC
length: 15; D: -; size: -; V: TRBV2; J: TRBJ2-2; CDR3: CASSDEGLGTGELFF; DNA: TGTGCCAGCAGTGACGAGGGCCTCGGCACCGGGGAGCTGTTTTTT
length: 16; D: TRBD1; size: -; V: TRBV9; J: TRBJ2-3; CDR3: CASSVAGGQGTDTQYF; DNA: TGTGCCAGCAGCGTAGCCGGGGGACAGGGCACAGATACGCAGTATTTT
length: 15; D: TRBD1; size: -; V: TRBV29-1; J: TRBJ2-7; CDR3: CSVEDQDRDPYEQYF; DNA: TGCAGCGTTGAAGATCAAGACAGGGACCCCTACGAGCAGTACTTC
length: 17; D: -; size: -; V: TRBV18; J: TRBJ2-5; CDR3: CASSPPSGTKGEETQYF; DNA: TGTGCCAGCTCACCACCATCGGGCACAAAGGGGGAAGAGACCCAGTACTTC
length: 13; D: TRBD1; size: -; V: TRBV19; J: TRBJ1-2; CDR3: CASSRQGRYGYTF; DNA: TGTGCCAGTAGCCGACAGGGGCGGTATGGCTACACCTTC
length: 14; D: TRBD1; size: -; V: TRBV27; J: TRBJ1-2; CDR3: CASSSGTGNYGYTF; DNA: TGTGCCAGCAGTTCTGGGACAGGGAACTATGGCTACACCTTC
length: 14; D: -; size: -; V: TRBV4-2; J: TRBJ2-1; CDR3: CASSQARATNEQFF; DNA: TGTGCCAGCAGCCAAGCCCGGGCGACCAATGAGCAGTTCTTC
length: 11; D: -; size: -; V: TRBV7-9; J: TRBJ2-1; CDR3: CASSLGGEQFF; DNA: TGTGCCAGCAGCTTAGGGGGTGAGCAGTTCTTC
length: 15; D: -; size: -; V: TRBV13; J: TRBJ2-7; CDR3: CASSESRDTIYEQYF; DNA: TGTGCCAGCAGCGAGAGTCGGGACACCATCTACGAGCAGTACTTC
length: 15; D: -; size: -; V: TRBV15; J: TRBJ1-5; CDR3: CATSRGTVNNQPQHF; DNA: TGTGCCACCAGCAGAGGGACAGTAAATAATCAGCCCCAGCATTTT
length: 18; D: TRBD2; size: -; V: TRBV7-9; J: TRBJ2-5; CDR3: CASSLGTSSGRAEETQYF; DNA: TGTGCCAGCAGCTTAGGTACATCTAGCGGGAGGGCCGAAGAGACCCAGTACTTC
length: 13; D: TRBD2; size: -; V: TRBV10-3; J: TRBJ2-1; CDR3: CAIGLAGNNEQFF; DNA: TGTGCCATCGGGCTAGCGGGGAACAATGAGCAGTTCTTC
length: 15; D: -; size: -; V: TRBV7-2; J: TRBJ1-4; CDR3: CASKSRNNLNEKLFF; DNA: TGTGCCAGCAAATCTCGAAATAACCTTAATGAAAAACTGTTTTTT
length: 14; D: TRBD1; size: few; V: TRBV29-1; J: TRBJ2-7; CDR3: CSVEGQGAVYEQYF; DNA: TGCAGCGTTGAAGGACAGGGGGCCGTCTACGAGCAGTACTTC
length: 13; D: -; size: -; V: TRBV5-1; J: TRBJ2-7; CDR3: CASSFARTYEQYF; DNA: TGCGCCAGCAGCTTTGCTAGGACCTACGAGCAGTACTTC
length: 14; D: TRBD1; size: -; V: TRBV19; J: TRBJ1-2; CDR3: CASSIGQGVDGYTF; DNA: TGTGCCAGTAGTATCGGACAGGGTGTCGATGGCTACACCTTC
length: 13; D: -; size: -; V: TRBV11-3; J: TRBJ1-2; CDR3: CASSLMEFYGYTF; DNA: TGTGCCAGCAGCTTAATGGAGTTCTATGGCTACACCTTC
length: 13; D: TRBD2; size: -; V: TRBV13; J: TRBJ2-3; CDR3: CASSRLAGDTQYF; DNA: TGTGCCAGCAGCCGACTAGCGGGCGATACGCAGTATTTT
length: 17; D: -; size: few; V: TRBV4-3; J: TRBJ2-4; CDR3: CASSQDTGSGAKNIQYF; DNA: TGCGCCAGCAGCCAAGATACGGGGTCCGGGGCTAAAAACATTCAGTACTTC
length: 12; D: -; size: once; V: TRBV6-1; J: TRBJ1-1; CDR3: CASIDRYTEAFF; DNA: TGTGCCAGCATTGACAGATACACTGAAGCTTTCTTT